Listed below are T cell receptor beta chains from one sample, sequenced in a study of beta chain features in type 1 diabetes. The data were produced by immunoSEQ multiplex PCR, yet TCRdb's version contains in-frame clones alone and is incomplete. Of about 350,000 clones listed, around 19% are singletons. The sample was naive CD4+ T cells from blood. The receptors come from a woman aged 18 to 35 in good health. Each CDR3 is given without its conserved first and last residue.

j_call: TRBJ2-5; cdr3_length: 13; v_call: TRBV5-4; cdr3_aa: ASSAGTSGRETQY
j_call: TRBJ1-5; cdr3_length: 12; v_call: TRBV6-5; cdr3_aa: ASSYGPGGQPQH
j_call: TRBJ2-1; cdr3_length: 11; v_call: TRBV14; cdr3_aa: ASSQQTRGEQF
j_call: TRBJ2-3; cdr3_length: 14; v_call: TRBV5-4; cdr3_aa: ASSFGTSGVTDTQY
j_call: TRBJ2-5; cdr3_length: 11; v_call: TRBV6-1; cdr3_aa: ATSQGAGETQY
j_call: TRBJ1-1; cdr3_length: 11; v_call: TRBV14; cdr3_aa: ASSQAMNTEAF
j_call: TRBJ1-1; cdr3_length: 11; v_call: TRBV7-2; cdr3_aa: ASSSGQNTEAF
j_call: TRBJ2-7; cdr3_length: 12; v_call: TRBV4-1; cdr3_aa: ASSQPPTSAEQY
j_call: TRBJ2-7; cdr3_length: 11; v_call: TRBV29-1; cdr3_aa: SVRQGAVDEQY
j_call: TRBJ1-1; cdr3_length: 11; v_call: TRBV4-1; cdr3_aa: ASSPDSNTEAF
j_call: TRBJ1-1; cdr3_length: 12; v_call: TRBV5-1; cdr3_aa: ASSFRDRNTEAF
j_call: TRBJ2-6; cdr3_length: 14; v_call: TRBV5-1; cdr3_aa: ASSLPQGSGANVLT
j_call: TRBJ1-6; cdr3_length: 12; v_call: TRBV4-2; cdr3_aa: ASSLTGDNSPLH
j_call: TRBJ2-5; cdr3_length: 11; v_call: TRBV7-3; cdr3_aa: ASSELAGETQY
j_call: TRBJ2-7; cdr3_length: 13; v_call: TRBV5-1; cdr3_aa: ASSLVPNRGREQY
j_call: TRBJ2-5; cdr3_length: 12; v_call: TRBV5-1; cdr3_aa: ASTSGLVGETQY
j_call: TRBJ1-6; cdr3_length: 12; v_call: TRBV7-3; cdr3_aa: ASSLGQLNSPLH
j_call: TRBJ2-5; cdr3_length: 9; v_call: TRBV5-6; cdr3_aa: ASSLQETQY
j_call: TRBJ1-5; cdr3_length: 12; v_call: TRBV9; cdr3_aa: ASSATDSNQPQH
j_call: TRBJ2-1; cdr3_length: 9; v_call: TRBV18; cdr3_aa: ASSPLNEQF
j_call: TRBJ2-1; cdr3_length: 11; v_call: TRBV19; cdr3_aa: ARASAKYNEQF
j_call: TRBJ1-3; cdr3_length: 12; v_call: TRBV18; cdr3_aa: ASSPGQGTNTIY
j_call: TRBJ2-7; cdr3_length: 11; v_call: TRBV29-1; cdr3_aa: SVPGQGHYEQY
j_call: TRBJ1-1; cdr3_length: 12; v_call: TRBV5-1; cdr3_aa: ASSFKGGDTEAF
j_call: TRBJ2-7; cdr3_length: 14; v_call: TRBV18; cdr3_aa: ASSPRIRQGASEQY
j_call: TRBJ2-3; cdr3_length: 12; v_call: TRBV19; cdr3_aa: ASSPGQGEDTQY
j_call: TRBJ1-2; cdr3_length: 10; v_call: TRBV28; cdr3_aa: ASSLTGGGYT
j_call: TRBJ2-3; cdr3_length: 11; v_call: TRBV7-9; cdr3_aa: ASSFTRTDTQY
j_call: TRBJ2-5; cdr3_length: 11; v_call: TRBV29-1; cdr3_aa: SATSGAQETQY
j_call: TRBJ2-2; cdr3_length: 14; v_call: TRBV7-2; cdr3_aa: ASSNPGLAGTGELF
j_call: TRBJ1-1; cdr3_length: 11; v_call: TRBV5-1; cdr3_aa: ASSFTLNTEAF
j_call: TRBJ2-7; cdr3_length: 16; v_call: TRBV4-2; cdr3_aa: ASSQAEGADGGGAEQY
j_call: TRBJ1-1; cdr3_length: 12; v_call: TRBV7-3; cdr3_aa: ASSRSRVNTEAF